These 24 T cell receptor beta chains came from one sample sequenced in a study of T cell changes during pregnancy in multiple sclerosis (dated by TCRdb to between 2018 and 2021). Libraries were prepared through the immunoSEQ multiplex PCR assay. The table comes from immuneACCESS by way of TCRdb, which keeps in-frame sequences with V and J called. Part of the clones is missing from these tables; in studies checked, under half for an unresolved V gene and the rest for unknown reasons. For this sample there are tens of thousands of clones; under 95% appear just once. The biggest ten clones account for 0.45% to 0.6% of the sample. The sequences come from CD4+ T cells from peripheral blood mononuclear cells, collected in the second trimester of pregnancy. The receptors come from a female donor with multiple sclerosis, enrolled in a pregnancy study.

This clone was picked up one time. The rearrangement links TRBV5-4 to TRBJ1-1, with D tentatively TRBD1 (6 bases). Trimming left V 5 bases short and J 1 base short, with 9 bases between. The germline gives CDR1 SGHNT, CDR2 YYREEE (reference sequence). CDR3 size: 13 residues. CDR3 protein: CASRTDRNTEAFF. The DNA of the CDR3 is TGTGCCAGCAGGACGGACAGGAACACTGAAGCTTTCTTT.

This chain links TRBV7-2 with TRBJ1-1; tentative D call: TRBD1 (5 bases). The V end lost 3 bases, the J end lost 1 base, and 9 bases lay between the germline ends. Germline V gene data show CDR1 as SGHTA and CDR2 as FQGNSA. The CDR3 totals 14 residues. The CDR3: CASSFGRGNTEAFF. The CDR3 DNA follows: TGTGCCAGCAGCTTCGGGAGGGGGAACACTGAAGCTTTCTTT.

The V gene is TRBV7-2, the J gene TRBJ2-2; 13 bases align to TRBD2. Germline V gene lookup returns CDR1 SGHTA and CDR2 FQGNSA. J gave up 4 bases and V 4 bases, and 3 bases lay outside the gene matches. The CDR3 has 16 residues. Here the CDR3 DNA reads TGTGCCAGCAGCTCAGGGACTAGCGGGGTCACCGGGGAGCTGTTTTTT. Protein product: CASSSGTSGVTGELFF.

The chain has TRBV28 and TRBJ1-6; D remains unclear. CDR1 and CDR2 (germline): MDHEN, SYDVKM. Between the trimmed V and J ends, which lost 3 bases and 8 bases, there was a span of 11 bases. CDR3 length equals 14 residues. The CDR3 DNA sequence: TGTGCCAGCAGTTTGGCGCAGCGTTATTCACCCCTCCACTTT. This encodes CASSLAQRYSPLHF.

The rearrangement uses TRBV12-5 and TRBJ1-1; D is ambiguous. CDR3 length: 14 residues. V lost 3 bases and J 0 bases, leaving 8 bases between the germline ends. CDR1 is LGHNT, CDR2 FRNRAP, per germline. CDR3 protein: CASGFIALNTEAFF. The CDR3 DNA reads TGTGCTAGTGGTTTTATAGCTTTGAACACTGAAGCTTTCTTT. The variable domain in full, with the rest retrieved from reference TRBV12-5 and TRBJ1-1, is DARVTQTPRHKVTEMGQEVTMRCQPILGHNTVFWYRQTMMQGLELLAYFRNRAPLDDSGMPKDRFSAEMPDATLATLKIQPSEPRDSAVYFCASGFIALNTEAFFGQGTRLTVV.

This clone was observed a handful of times. The chain couples TRBV19 to TRBJ1-1; 7 nucleotides agree with TRBD1. Germline trimming cut 5 bases from V and 4 bases from J; bases unmatched to any gene: 10. Germline assignment: CDR1 LNHDA and CDR2 SQIVND (reference sequence). CDR3 size: 15 residues. CDR3 in amino acids: CASSVETGWATEAFF. CDR3 nucleotides: TGTGCCAGTAGTGTCGAGACAGGGTGGGCCACTGAAGCTTTCTTT.

The V call is TRBV4-1, the J call TRBJ1-2; D is perhaps TRBD1 (6 bases). Trimming took 1 base from V and 0 from J, leaving 12 bases between them. CDR1 is MGHRA and CDR2 is YSYEKL in the germline V gene. The CDR3 is 16 amino acids. The CDR3 loop reads CASSQGTAQANYGYTF. The CDR3 coding sequence is TGCGCCAGCAGCCAAGGGACAGCTCAAGCTAACTATGGCTACACCTTC.

V and J are TRBV5-6 and TRBJ2-3, with D possibly TRBD1 on 6 matching bases. Germline CDR1 and CDR2: SGHDT and YYEEEE. This CDR3 region has 15 residues. The V end lost 4 bases, the J end lost 1 base, and 13 bases lay between the germline ends. This CDR3 reads CASSPRGMGTDTQYF. CDR3 coding DNA: TGTGCCAGCAGCCCTAGGGGGATGGGCACAGATACGCAGTATTTT.

This clone has just one count. V and J are TRBV5-1 and TRBJ2-7; 7 nucleotides match TRBD2. The CDR3 totals 14 residues. The trim removed 5 bases at V and 0 bases at J, leaving 5 bases unmatched. Germline V gene sequence: CDR1 SGHRS, CDR2 YFSETQ. Here the CDR3 DNA reads TGCGCCAGCAGTAGGGACTACACCTCCTACGAGCAGTACTTC. Amino acids: CASSRDYTSYEQYF.

V usage is TRBV7-9 and J usage is TRBJ1-1; D remains unclear. V was cut by 2 bases and J by 4 bases, with 20 bases left in between. CDR1 is SEHNR, CDR2 FQNEAQ, per germline (reference sequence). CDR3 length: 17 residues. This CDR3 is CASSLSPRGSRGTEAFF. CDR3 nucleotides: TGTGCCAGCAGCTTAAGCCCCCGGGGAAGCCGCGGCACTGAAGCTTTCTTT.

The chain is built from TRBV11-1 and TRBJ2-7; 7 positions match TRBD2. CDR3 length: 17 amino acids. The germline CDR1 and CDR2 sequences are SGHAT and FQDESV (reference sequence). J lost 0 bases, V lost 6 bases, and 14 bases had no gene match. DNA for the CDR3: TGTGCCAGCAGTAGGACGACGGTCAGCGGGGCCTCCTACGAGCAGTACTTC. Amino acid sequence: CASSRTTVSGASYEQYF. The full variable domain, rest sourced from reference TRBV11-1 and TRBJ2-7, is EAEVAQSPRYKITEKSQAVAFWCDPISGHATLYWYRQILGQGPELLVQFQDESVVDDSQLPKDRFSAERLKGVDSTLKIQPAELGDSAMYLCASSRTTVSGASYEQYFGPGTRLTVT.

This rearrangement joins TRBV28 to TRBJ1-2, with no clear D. Germline CDR1 reads MDHEN; CDR2 reads SYDVKM. The CDR3 is 13 amino acids. Deletions cut 4 bases from V and 4 bases from J, with 10 bases between. This CDR3 reads CASSSRNFYGYTF. The DNA of the CDR3 is TGTGCCAGCAGTTCCAGGAACTTCTATGGCTACACCTTC.

This clone has just one count. The V gene is TRBV5-4, the J gene TRBJ2-6; 13 bases are shared with TRBD2. The CDR3 loop spans 19 amino acids. With 0 bases clipped from V and 2 bases from J, the junction kept 5 bases outside the gene matches. Germline V gives CDR1 SGHNT, CDR2 YYREEE (reference sequence). The chain's CDR3 is CASSLAGGLAGTGANVLTF. CDR3 nucleotides: TGTGCCAGCAGCTTGGCCGGGGGACTAGCGGGGACTGGGGCCAACGTCCTGACTTTC.

The chain has TRBV10-1 and TRBJ1-1; D call uncertain. Trimming took 0 bases from V and 7 from J, leaving 6 bases between them. Germline CDR1 WNHNN, CDR2 SYGVQD (reference sequence). This CDR3 is built from 12 residues. In DNA, the CDR3 is TGCGCCAGCAGTGAGTCCGGGGTTGAAGCTTTCTTT. Translating gives CASSESGVEAFF.

The chain joins TRBV11-3 to TRBJ2-7, with 9 bases that match TRBD2. J was trimmed by 7 bases and V by 5 bases; bases with no gene match: 9. The CDR3 has 14 amino acids. The germline V gene has CDR1 SGHNT and CDR2 YENEEA. CDR3 sequence reads: CASSRAGGLGEQYF. CDR3 DNA: TGTGCCAGCAGCCGAGCGGGGGGCTTGGGGGAGCAGTACTTC. The full variable domain, rest sourced from reference TRBV11-3 and TRBJ2-7, is EAGVVQSPRYKIIEKKQPVAFWCNPISGHNTLYWYLQNLGQGPELLIRYENEEAVDDSQLPKDRFSAERLKGVDSTLKIQPAELGDSAVYLCASSRAGGLGEQYFGPGTRLTVT.

This clone was detected once. The chain is built from TRBV19 and TRBJ1-2; possible D gene TRBD1, 5 bases. V shed 5 bases and J shed 2 bases, with 9 bases lying between them. This CDR3 region has 13 residues. Germline values: CDR1 LNHDA, CDR2 SQIVND (reference sequence). The CDR3 reads CASSADSNYGYTF. The CDR3 nucleotides are TGTGCCAGTAGTGCTGACAGCAACTATGGCTACACCTTC.

The V gene is TRBV2, the J gene TRBJ2-2, with D maybe TRBD2 (6 bases). The CDR3 sequence is 15 residues long. V gave up 0 bases and J gave up 7 bases, with 12 bases separating them. In germline, CDR1 is SNHLY, CDR2 FYNNEI. This chain's CDR3 is CASSEAGGVGGELFF. The CDR3 DNA follows: TGTGCCAGCAGTGAAGCAGGCGGGGTAGGCGGGGAGCTGTTTTTT.

The chain combines TRBV5-1 with TRBJ1-1; 11 bases agree with TRBD1. The ends lost 2 bases at V and 5 bases at J; junction bases unmatched: 8. The CDR3 consists of 16 residues. CDR1 and CDR2 (germline): SGHRS, YFSETQ. This CDR3 reads CASSLRTGGSVTEAFF. CDR3 in DNA: TGCGCCAGCAGCTTACGGACAGGGGGCTCCGTGACTGAAGCTTTCTTT. The entire variable domain, with the rest obtained from reference TRBV5-1 and TRBJ1-1, is as follows: KAGVTQTPRYLIKTRGQQVTLSCSPISGHRSVSWYQQTPGQGLQFLFEYFSETQRNKGNFPGRFSGRQFSNSRSEMNVSTLELGDSALYLCASSLRTGGSVTEAFFGQGTRLTVV.

The V call is TRBV19, the J call TRBJ2-2; D is unresolved. This CDR3 has 13 residues. V shed 6 bases and J shed 7 bases, with 12 bases lying between them. CDR1 LNHDA and CDR2 SQIVND come from the germline V gene (reference sequence). Here the CDR3 reads CASSSIAIGELFF. DNA of the CDR3: TGTGCCAGTAGCTCAATCGCGATCGGGGAGCTGTTTTTT.

This rearrangement joins TRBV6-1 to TRBJ1-2, with D possibly TRBD1 on 6 matching bases. Germline assignment: CDR1 MNHNS and CDR2 SASEGT. The CDR3 contains 13 residues. V lost 9 bases and J lost 2, with 13 bases in between. CDR3 protein: CASSGAPNYGYTF. CDR3 nucleotides: TGTGCCAGTTCAGGGGCCCCAAACTATGGCTACACCTTC.

The chain couples TRBV11-2 to TRBJ1-5, with D possibly TRBD1 on 6 matching bases. The CDR3 spans 15 residues. Trimming took 6 bases from V and 0 from J, leaving 12 bases between them. Germline V gene data show CDR1 as SGHAT and CDR2 as FQNNGV. CDR3 residues: CASSPDSYSNQPQHF. CDR3 bases: TGTGCCAGCAGTCCGGACAGCTATAGCAATCAGCCCCAGCATTTT.

This clone was picked up a small number of times. This chain connects TRBV18 to TRBJ1-6, with 8 nucleotides matching TRBD1. Germline CDR1 and CDR2: KGHSH and LQKENI. V trimming: 3 bases; J trimming: 10 bases; junction bases outside the gene matches: 8. The CDR3 runs to 15 residues. Here the CDR3 DNA reads TGTGCCAGCTCACCCGTGACAGGGGATAGATCACCCCTCCACTTT. It codes for CASSPVTGDRSPLHF.

The chain couples TRBV19 to TRBJ2-5; D is unclear. Deletions cut 5 bases from V and 2 bases from J, with 9 bases between. The CDR3 totals 13 residues. From germline, CDR1 is LNHDA and CDR2 SQIVND (reference sequence). CDR3: CASSVRKQETQYF. DNA for the CDR3: TGTGCCAGTAGTGTGCGGAAGCAAGAGACCCAGTACTTC.

CDR3 in amino acids: CASSFSREVGANVLTF. The CDR3 coding sequence is TGTGCCAGCAGCTTCTCCAGGGAGGTTGGGGCCAACGTCCTGACTTTC. The chain is built from TRBV11-3 and TRBJ2-6; possibly TRBD2 for D (6 bases). The CDR3 runs 16 residues. With 3 bases removed from V and 3 bases from J, the gap between germline ends came to 12 bases. Looked up from germline, CDR1 is SGHNT and CDR2 is YENEEA.